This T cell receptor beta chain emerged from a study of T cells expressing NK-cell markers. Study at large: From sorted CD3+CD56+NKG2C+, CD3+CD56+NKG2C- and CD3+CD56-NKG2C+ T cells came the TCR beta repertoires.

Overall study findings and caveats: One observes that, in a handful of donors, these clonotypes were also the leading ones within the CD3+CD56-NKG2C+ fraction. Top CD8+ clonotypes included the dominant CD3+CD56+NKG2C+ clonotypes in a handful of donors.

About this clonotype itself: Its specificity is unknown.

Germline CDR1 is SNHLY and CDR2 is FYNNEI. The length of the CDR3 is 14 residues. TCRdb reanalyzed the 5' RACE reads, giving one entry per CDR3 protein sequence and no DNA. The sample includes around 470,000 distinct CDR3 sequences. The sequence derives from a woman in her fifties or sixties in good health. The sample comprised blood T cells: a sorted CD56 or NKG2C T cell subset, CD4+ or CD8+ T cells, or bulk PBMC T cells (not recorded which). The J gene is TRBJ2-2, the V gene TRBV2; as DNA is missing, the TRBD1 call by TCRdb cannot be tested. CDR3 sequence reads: CASRGPANTGELFF.